The 17 T cell receptor beta chains listed next were all sequenced from one sample in a study of cytomegalovirus exposure and HLA in healthy donors. PCR primers comprised 60 Vbeta and 13 Jbeta primers. Libraries were prepared by immunoSEQ multiplex PCR; TCRdb keeps only in-frame clonotypes and omits some of them. Among around 160,000 clones, 73% were seen once, and the ten largest hold 1.5% to 2%. The specimen was PBMCs. Receptors originate from a woman in her late teens or twenties in good health and CMV-seronegative.

This clone was seen a handful of times. V is TRBV7-9 and J is TRBJ2-5; 7 positions agree with TRBD2. The trim removed 5 bases at V and 5 bases at J, leaving 14 bases unmatched. This CDR3 has 16 residues. Looked up from germline, CDR1 is SEHNR and CDR2 is FQNEAQ (reference sequence). DNA for the CDR3: TGTGCCAGCAGCCCGAGGGCTAGCGGTACTTGGGAGACCCAGTACTTC. It specifies CASSPRASGTWETQYF. The whole variable domain, remainder taken from reference TRBV7-9 and TRBJ2-5, is DTGVSQNPRHKITKRGQNVTFRCDPISEHNRLYWYRQTLGQGPEFLTYFQNEAQLEKSRLLSDRFSAERPKGSFSTLEIQRTEQGDSAMYLCASSPRASGTWETQYFGPGTRLLVL.

The chain links TRBV27 to TRBJ2-7, with 8 bases aligning to TRBD1. CDR3 length equals 18 residues. Per the germline V gene, CDR1 is MNHEY and CDR2 is SMNVEV (reference sequence). V was clipped by 3 bases and J by 4 bases; unmatched bases: 17. CDR3 sequence: CASSFLSSHGQGRYEQYF. DNA for the CDR3: TGTGCCAGCAGTTTCCTATCAAGCCACGGACAGGGCCGGTACGAGCAGTACTTC.

The rearrangement uses TRBV7-8 and TRBJ2-6, with 10 positions matching TRBD1. Germline V lookup: CDR1 SGHVS, CDR2 FQNEAQ. V shed 3 bases, J shed 0 bases, and the junction held 2 bases outside the gene matches. There are 17 residues in the CDR3. The CDR3 nucleotides are TGTGCCAGCAGCTTCGGACAGGGGGTCTCTGGGGCCAACGTCCTGACTTTC. Encoded protein: CASSFGQGVSGANVLTF.

Only one count was recorded for this clone. The V call is TRBV2, the J call TRBJ1-4; 9 bases map to TRBD1. The germline CDR1 and CDR2 sequences are SNHLY and FYNNEI. The CDR3 has 14 residues. Germline trimming cut 6 bases from V and 5 bases from J; bases unmatched to any gene: 4. CDR3 protein: CASRETGGNEKLFF. CDR3 DNA: TGTGCCAGCAGGGAGACAGGGGGGAATGAAAAACTGTTTTTT.

This clone is a singleton in its sample. One junction end disagrees with the germline gene, perhaps due to a read error. The CDR3: CASTRGGAVNAEAFF. Here the CDR3 DNA reads TGTGCCAGCACAAGGGGGGGCGCCGTGAACGCTGAAGCTTTCTTT. The gene calls are TRBV28 and TRBJ1-1, with D maybe TRBD1 (6 bases). Germline CDR1 is MDHEN and CDR2 is SYDVKM. The CDR3 spans 15 residues.

The V call is TRBV5-4, the J call TRBJ1-2, with D tentatively TRBD1 (5 bases). The CDR3 has 15 residues. The germline V and J ends were trimmed by 3 bases and 4 bases, with 16 bases remaining between them. The V gene's germline CDR1 is SGHNT and CDR2 YYREEE (reference sequence). In DNA, the CDR3 is TGTGCCAGCAGCTGGGGGACCGGGGGTGGCTATGGCTACACCTTC. Translating it yields CASSWGTGGGYGYTF.

In its sample, this clone was seen a few times. The chain has TRBV15 and TRBJ1-1; 9 bases align to TRBD1. CDR1 is LNHNV, CDR2 YYDKDF, per germline (reference sequence). V lost 1 base to trimming and J lost 5 bases; unmatched junction nucleotides: 2. This CDR3 is built from 14 residues. The CDR3 sequence is CATSRVDRGTEAFF. For the CDR3, the DNA is TGTGCCACCAGCAGAGTTGACAGGGGGACTGAAGCTTTCTTT.

V usage is TRBV7-2 and J usage is TRBJ1-4; D is undetermined. In germline, CDR1 is SGHTA, CDR2 FQGNSA. V was cut by 5 bases and J by 5 bases, with 18 bases left in between. This CDR3 spans 16 amino acids. The CDR3 loop reads CASSPAHAGMNEKLFF. As DNA, the CDR3 is TGTGCCAGCAGCCCCGCCCACGCGGGGATGAATGAAAAACTGTTTTTT. The variable domain in full, with the rest retrieved from reference TRBV7-2 and TRBJ1-4, is GAGVSQSPSNKVTEKGKDVELRCDPISGHTALYWYRQSLGQGLEFLIYFQGNSAPDKSGLPSDRFSAERTGGSVSTLTIQRTQQEDSAVYLCASSPAHAGMNEKLFFGSGTQLSVL.

This clone was counted only a few times. V is TRBV7-2 and J is TRBJ2-3; TRBD2 matches 7 bases. Germline CDR1 and CDR2: SGHTA and FQGNSA. The junction had 10 bases not matched to a gene; V was cut back by 5 bases and J by 2 bases. The CDR3 loop spans 16 amino acids. The CDR3 protein is CASSRTSERYTDTQYF. Here the CDR3 DNA reads TGTGCCAGCAGCCGTACTAGCGAGAGGTACACAGATACGCAGTATTTT.

The chain combines TRBV18 with TRBJ2-1; TRBD2 matches 13 bases. V lost 6 bases and J lost 7; bases outside the gene matches: 9. The CDR3 runs 16 residues. CDR1 KGHSH and CDR2 LQKENI come from the germline V gene. CDR3 nucleotide sequence: TGTGCCAGCTCGGCCGATACTAGCGGGGGGGCTAATGAGCAGTTCTTC. This sequence encodes CASSADTSGGANEQFF.

To note about this clone: Additional DNA sequences in this sample encode the identical CDR3. The chain couples TRBV7-2 to TRBJ1-1; a weak D match, TRBD1 (6 bases). Trimming took 5 bases from V and 5 from J, leaving 9 bases between them. This CDR3 has 12 residues. The V gene's germline CDR1 is SGHTA and CDR2 FQGNSA. The CDR3 DNA follows: TGTGCCAGCAGCATTACAGGGACTGAAGCTTTCTTT. Amino acids: CASSITGTEAFF.

The rearrangement joins TRBV18 to TRBJ1-4; D is undetermined. CDR3 length equals 17 residues. The V and J ends lost 5 bases and 7 bases respectively, with 23 bases between them. Germline-derived CDR1 and CDR2 are KGHSH and LQKENI. The CDR3 loop reads CASSDTDYALPGEKLFF. CDR3 DNA sequence: TGTGCCAGCTCAGACACGGACTACGCCCTGCCAGGTGAAAAACTGTTTTTT.

The chain links TRBV5-1 to TRBJ2-7; 11 nucleotides match TRBD1. From germline, CDR1 is SGHRS and CDR2 YFSETQ. The CDR3 has 15 amino acids. V trimming: 0 bases; J trimming: 5 bases; junction bases outside the gene matches: 4. In DNA, the CDR3 is TGCGCCAGCAGCTTGGCCGGGACAGGGGGTAACGAGCAGTACTTC. It codes for CASSLAGTGGNEQYF.

This sequence joins TRBV15 and TRBJ2-3, with a weak D call TRBD1 (6 bases). Trimming left V 0 bases short and J 3 bases short, with 10 bases between. The CDR3 has 15 residues. In germline, CDR1 is LNHNV, CDR2 YYDKDF (reference sequence). The CDR3 region has the DNA TGTGCCACCAGCAGAGACAGGGGCGAAACAGATACGCAGTATTTT. This codes for CATSRDRGETDTQYF.

V gene TRBV6-5 combines with J gene TRBJ1-3; 7 positions match TRBD1. Germline V gives CDR1 MNHEY, CDR2 SVGAGI. V gave up 2 bases and J gave up 2 bases; unmatched junction bases: 6. This CDR3 region has 16 residues. The CDR3 here is CASSYQQGLAGNTIYF. In nucleotides, the CDR3 is TGTGCCAGCAGTTACCAACAGGGGTTGGCTGGAAACACCATATATTTT.

The chain uses TRBV13 and TRBJ2-2, with D tentatively TRBD2 (5 bases). CDR3 length: 17 residues. The germline V gene has CDR1 PRHDT and CDR2 FYEKMQ (reference sequence). Trimming took 5 bases from V and 5 from J, leaving 21 bases between them. CDR3: CASSPMNVLWETGELFF. The CDR3 nucleotides are TGTGCCAGCAGCCCTATGAACGTCCTTTGGGAGACCGGGGAGCTGTTTTTT.

This chain joins TRBV6-1 and TRBJ2-5; the D gene is possibly TRBD1 (6 bases). Trimming shortened V by 7 bases and J by 5 bases, and 14 bases separated the two germline ends. The germline V gene has CDR1 MNHNS and CDR2 SASEGT. This CDR3 has 13 residues. Here the CDR3 reads CASTYRVEETQYF. In DNA, the CDR3 is TGTGCCAGCACCTACAGGGTTGAGGAGACCCAGTACTTC.